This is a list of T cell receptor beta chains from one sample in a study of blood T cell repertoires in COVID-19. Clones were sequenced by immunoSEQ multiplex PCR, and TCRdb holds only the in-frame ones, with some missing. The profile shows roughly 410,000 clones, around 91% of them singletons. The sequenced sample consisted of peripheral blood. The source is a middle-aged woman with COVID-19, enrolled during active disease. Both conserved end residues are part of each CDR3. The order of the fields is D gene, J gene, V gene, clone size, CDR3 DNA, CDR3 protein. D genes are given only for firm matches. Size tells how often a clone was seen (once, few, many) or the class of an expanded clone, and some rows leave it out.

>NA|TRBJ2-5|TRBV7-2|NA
TGTGCCAGCAGCTTAGTCACTGGAGAAGAGACCCAGTACTTC
CASSLVTGEETQYF
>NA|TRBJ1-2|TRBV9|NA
TGTGCCAGCACCCCCCGGGGGGCGGCCGGCTATGGCTACACCTTC
CASTPRGAAGYGYTF
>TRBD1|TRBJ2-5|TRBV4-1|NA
TGCGCCAGCAGCCGCACATGGACAGGCCAAGAGACCCAGTACTTC
CASSRTWTGQETQYF
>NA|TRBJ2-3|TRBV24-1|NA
TGTGCCACCAGTGATCCGTCCCCGTTCACAGATACGCAGTATTTT
CATSDPSPFTDTQYF
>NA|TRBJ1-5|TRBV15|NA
TGTGCCACCAGCAGATCCCAGAATAGCAATCAGCCCCAGCATTTT
CATSRSQNSNQPQHF
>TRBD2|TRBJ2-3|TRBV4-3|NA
TGCGCCAGCAGCCAAGGGCAGCGGGAGACAGATACGCAGTATTTT
CASSQGQRETDTQYF
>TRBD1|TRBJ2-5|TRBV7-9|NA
TGTGCCAGCAGCTCGATGACAGGGGAGGAGACCCAGTACTTC
CASSSMTGEETQYF
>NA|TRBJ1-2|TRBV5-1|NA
TGCGCCAGCAGCCCGGGGCGGGAAGACTATGGCTACACCTTC
CASSPGREDYGYTF
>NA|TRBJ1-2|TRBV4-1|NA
TGCGCCAGCAGCCAAGGCGGGTTTAGCCGTGGCTACACCTTC
CASSQGGFSRGYTF
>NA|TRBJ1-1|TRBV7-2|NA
TGTGCCAGCATCCCAGGGGTAATAGCGAACACTGAAGCTTTCTTT
CASIPGVIANTEAFF
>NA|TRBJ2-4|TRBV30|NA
TGTGCCTGGAGTGTACCATGGGGGCTGGACAAAAACATTCAGTACTTC
CAWSVPWGLDKNIQYF
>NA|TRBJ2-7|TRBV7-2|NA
TGTGCCAGCAGCTTAAACTGGTGGGCCTCCTACGAGCAGTACTTC
CASSLNWWASYEQYF
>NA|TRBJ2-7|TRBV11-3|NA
TGTGCCAGCAGCTTAAGCCCGCTGGGCTCCGAGCAGTACTTC
CASSLSPLGSEQYF
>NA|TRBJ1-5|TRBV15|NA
TGTGCCACCAGCATTAGACACAAGGCCCCAAATCAGCCCCAGCATTTT
CATSIRHKAPNQPQHF
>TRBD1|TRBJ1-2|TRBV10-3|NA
TGTGCCATCAGTGAGTCCAGGGGGAGCGGCTACACCTTC
CAISESRGSGYTF
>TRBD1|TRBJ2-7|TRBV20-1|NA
TGCAGTGCTAGTGGGCCGGGACAGGGAACCTACGAGCAGTACTTC
CSASGPGQGTYEQYF
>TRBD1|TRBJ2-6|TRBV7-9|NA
TGTGCCAGCAGCCCGCCCGGAGACAGGGTACTGTCCGGGGCCAACGTCCTGACTTTC
CASSPPGDRVLSGANVLTF
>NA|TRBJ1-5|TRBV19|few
TGTGCCTCGGAAAGGAAGACCTTTCGGGGCAATCAGCCCCAGCATTTT
CASERKTFRGNQPQHF
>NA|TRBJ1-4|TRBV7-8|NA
TGTGCCAGCACTGAAAAGGGGGGGCAGGGTAGAGAAAAACTGTTTTTT
CASTEKGGQGREKLFF
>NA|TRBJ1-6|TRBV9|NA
TGTGCCAGCAGCGTAGAAGTTGTTCCCCTATCACCCCTCCACTTT
CASSVEVVPLSPLHF
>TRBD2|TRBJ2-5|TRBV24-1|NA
TGTGCCACCAGTGACCGAGGACTAGCGGGGGGGGAGACCCAGTACTTC
CATSDRGLAGGETQYF
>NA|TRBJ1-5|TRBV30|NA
TGTGCTTCTGGACAGCCAACATATAGCAATCAGCCCCAGCATTTT
CASGQPTYSNQPQHF
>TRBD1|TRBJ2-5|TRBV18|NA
TGTGCCAGCTCACCGCTTATGACAGGGGGCGGATTACTCTTGGAGACCCAGTACTTC
CASSPLMTGGGLLLETQYF
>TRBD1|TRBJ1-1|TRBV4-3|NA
TGCGCCAGCAGCTACCGGGACAGCACTGAAGCTTTCTTT
CASSYRDSTEAFF
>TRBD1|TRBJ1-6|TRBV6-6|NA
TGTGCCAGCAGTTACATTGACAGGGATAATTCACCCCTCCACTTT
CASSYIDRDNSPLHF
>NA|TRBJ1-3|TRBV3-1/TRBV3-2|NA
TGTGCCAGCAGCCAAGGTGTACCGGGTGGAAACACCATATATTTT
CASSQGVPGGNTIYF
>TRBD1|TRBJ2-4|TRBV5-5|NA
TGTGCCAGCAGCACGACAGGGGTCAACATTCAGTACTTC
CASSTTGVNIQYF
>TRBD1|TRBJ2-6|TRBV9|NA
TGTGCCAGCAGTCTCCTTGGGACAGACAGGGCTGGGGCCAACGTCCTGACTTTC
CASSLLGTDRAGANVLTF
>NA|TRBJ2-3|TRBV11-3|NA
TGTGCCAGCAGCCCAGGGGCGGCCACAGATACGCAGTATTTT
CASSPGAATDTQYF
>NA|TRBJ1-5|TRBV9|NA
TGTGCCAGCAGTCCCGGGTACGGCAATCAGCCCCAGCATTTT
CASSPGYGNQPQHF
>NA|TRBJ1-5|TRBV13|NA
TGTGCCAGCAGCTTAGCGGGGGGCAATCAGCCCCAGCATTTT
CASSLAGGNQPQHF
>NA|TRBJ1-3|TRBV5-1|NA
TGCGCCAGCAGCTTGGGAACTGGCGGGGGTTCTGGAAACACCATATATTTT
CASSLGTGGGSGNTIYF
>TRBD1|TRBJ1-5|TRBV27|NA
TGTGCCAGCAGATTCCCGGGACAGATTTTAGACAATAGCAATCAGCCCCAGCATTTT
CASRFPGQILDNSNQPQHF
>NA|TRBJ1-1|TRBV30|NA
TGTGCCTGGACGAGGGGGGGCCGGACTGAAGCTTTCTTT
CAWTRGGRTEAFF
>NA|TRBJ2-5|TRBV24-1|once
TGTGCCACCAGTGAGAGAGGAGGCCGCCAAGAGACCCAGTACTTC
CATSERGGRQETQYF
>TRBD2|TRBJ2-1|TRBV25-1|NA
TGTGCCAGCAGTGGGGGGGGGCTAGCGGGAGGATCGTACAATGAGCAGTTCTTC
CASSGGGLAGGSYNEQFF
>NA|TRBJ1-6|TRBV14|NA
TGTGCCAGCAGCCAAGTCGGGAATTCACCCCTCCACTTT
CASSQVGNSPLHF
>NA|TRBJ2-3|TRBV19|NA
TGTGCCAGTAGCCCCCGAATAGGACTGGATACGCAGTATTTT
CASSPRIGLDTQYF
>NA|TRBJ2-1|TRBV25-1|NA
TGTGCCAGCAGTGAATACGGGAGCCGTTCTGGACACAATGAGCAGTTCTTC
CASSEYGSRSGHNEQFF
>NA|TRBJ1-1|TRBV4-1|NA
TGCGCCAGCAGCCAAGATTTCACCCGGTGGGGGCCGGTTACTGAAGCTTTCTTT
CASSQDFTRWGPVTEAFF
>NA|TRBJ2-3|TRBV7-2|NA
TGTGCCAGCAGCTTAGGTGGGGCGGCCAACACAGATACGCAGTATTTT
CASSLGGAANTDTQYF
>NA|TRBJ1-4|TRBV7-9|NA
TGTGCCAGCAGCTTCCCACAACCTAATGAAAAACTGTTTTTT
CASSFPQPNEKLFF
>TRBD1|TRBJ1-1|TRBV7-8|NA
TGTGCCAGCAGCCCCGGGACAGGGGTAACTTTCTTT
CASSPGTGVTFF
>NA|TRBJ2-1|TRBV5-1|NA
TGCGCCAGCAGCCCAGAAGGGGTGGGTGAGCAGTTCTTC
CASSPEGVGEQFF
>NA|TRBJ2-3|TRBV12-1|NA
TGTGCCAGCAGCTTTTTGCGGACTAGCGCGAGAGATACGCAGTATTTT
CASSFLRTSARDTQYF
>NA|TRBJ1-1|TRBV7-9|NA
TGTGCCAGCAGCCTCTCCACGGGGGGCAGGTTCGGCACTGAAGCTTTCTTT
CASSLSTGGRFGTEAFF
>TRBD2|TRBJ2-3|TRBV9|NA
TGTGCCAGCAGCGTAGTTCTAGCGGGAGGGTCGCAGTATTTT
CASSVVLAGGSQYF
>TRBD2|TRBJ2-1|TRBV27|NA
TGTGCCAGCACGAGGCGGGGGGGCTACAATGAGCAGTTCTTC
CASTRRGGYNEQFF
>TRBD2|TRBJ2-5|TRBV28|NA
TGTGCCAGCAGTCTGGGACTAGCCCTTCGATGGACCCAGTACTTC
CASSLGLALRWTQYF
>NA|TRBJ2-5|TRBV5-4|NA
TGTGCCAGCAGCTTACCAGGGCGCGAGACCCAGTACTTC
CASSLPGRETQYF
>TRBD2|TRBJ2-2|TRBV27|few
TGTGCCAGCAGCATACTAGCGGGGAATACCGGGGAGCTGTTTTTT
CASSILAGNTGELFF
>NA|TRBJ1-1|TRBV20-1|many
TGCAGTGCTAGAGCGGGGGGGGGAACTTTCTTT
CSARAGGGTFF
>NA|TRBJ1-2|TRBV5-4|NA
TGTGCCAGCAACAATACCGGGAGCTATGGCTACACCTTC
CASNNTGSYGYTF